Described below is a single T cell receptor beta chain sequence and its context. Its antigen is not identified. This CDR3 region has 15 residues. CDR1 is SEHNR and CDR2 is FQNEAQ in the germline V gene (reference sequence). Trimming cost V 5 bases and J 4 bases, with 17 bases left between them. This sample is part of a study of Tregs in tolerant kidney transplant recipients. Study-level results: No direct test of biological reproducibility was done here.

After more than five days with irradiated graft donor PBMCs, CFSE-labeled recipient PBMCs were FACS-sorted. The data were produced by immunoSEQ multiplex PCR, yet TCRdb's version contains in-frame clones alone and is incomplete. Of about 15,000 clones listed, around 49% are singletons. The receptor's source is a human patient who received a combined kidney and bone marrow transplant. The input for sequencing was CD4+ T cells from blood cultured with allogeneic cells, taken before the transplant. V and J are TRBV7-9 and TRBJ1-2; D is unclear. Here the CDR3 reads CASSPRGLPVYGYTF. The CDR3 bases are TGTGCCAGCAGCCCCCGTGGGCTCCCTGTCTATGGCTACACCTTC.